The TCR beta chain under discussion was sequenced for a study of T cells after yellow fever vaccination. General study findings and limits: Clones that expanded after primary vaccination mostly reappeared after the booster (roughly 96% CD4, approximately 87% CD8). CD4 and CD8 compartments shared a small share of clonotypes.

The CDR3 loop spans 16 amino acids. Germline V gene data show CDR1 as WNHNN and CDR2 as SYGVQD (reference sequence). V trimming: 7 bases; J trimming: 6 bases; junction bases outside the gene matches: 13. TCRdb fed the 5' RACE reads into MiXCR, producing one record per CDR3 protein. Of some 670,000 distinct CDR3 sequences in the sample, roughly an eighth were seen once. Details on this clonotype: Its antigen is still unknown.

The source of this sequence is a man aged 30 to 45 who received the YFV17D yellow fever vaccine. This chain joins TRBV10-1 and TRBJ1-5, with 9 bases matching TRBD1. The sequencing used PBMCs, collected on the day of the yellow fever booster vaccination. CDR3 amino acids: CASKRVRDRVGQPQHF. The CDR3 DNA sequence: TGCGCCAGCAAAAGGGTGCGGGACAGGGTCGGTCAGCCCCAGCATTTT.